The 25 T cell receptor beta chains below come from one sample, sequenced in a study of tumor T cells in aggressive B-cell lymphoma. Sequencing was performed with immunoSEQ multiplex PCR; in TCRdb, only in-frame clones are kept and a portion is missing. The data contain a few thousand clones, about 90% of them singletons. Sequencing was carried out using tumor tissue. The receptors were gathered from an adult with diffuse large B cell lymphoma.

The chain couples TRBV18 to TRBJ1-1, with 7 bases that match TRBD1. This CDR3 has 13 residues. Germline V lookup: CDR1 KGHSH, CDR2 LQKENI. Losses at the gene ends were 6 bases for V and 8 bases for J; bases not matched to a gene: 9. This CDR3 reads CASSRGGGEEAFF. CDR3 nucleotides: TGTGCCAGCTCGCGAGGGGGCGGCGAAGAAGCTTTCTTT.

This clone appeared a few times. V gene TRBV11-1 combines with J gene TRBJ1-1, with 9 bases that match TRBD1. CDR3 length: 14 residues. Germline lookup yields CDR1 SGHAT and CDR2 FQDESV (reference sequence). Losses at the gene ends were 5 bases for V and 8 bases for J; bases not matched to a gene: 9. CDR3 sequence: CASSRFRQGEEAFF. CDR3 bases: TGTGCCAGCAGCCGCTTTCGACAGGGGGAAGAAGCTTTCTTT. The variable domain in full, completed from reference TRBV11-1 and TRBJ1-1, reads EAEVAQSPRYKITEKSQAVAFWCDPISGHATLYWYRQILGQGPELLVQFQDESVVDDSQLPKDRFSAERLKGVDSTLKIQPAELGDSAMYLCASSRFRQGEEAFFGQGTRLTVV.

This chain uses TRBV7-2 with TRBJ2-3; D gene ambiguous. V was clipped by 1 base and J by 1 base, with 9 bases between them. This CDR3 has 15 amino acids. The germline gives CDR1 SGHTA, CDR2 FQGNSA. In DNA, the CDR3 is TGTGCCAGCAGCTTAGGGTCTCCGGGCACAGATACGCAGTATTTT. Translated, it gives CASSLGSPGTDTQYF. The full variable domain, in which reference TRBV7-2 and TRBJ2-3 provide the parts outside the CDR3, is GAGVSQSPSNKVTEKGKDVELRCDPISGHTALYWYRQSLGQGLEFLIYFQGNSAPDKSGLPSDRFSAERTGGSVSTLTIQRTQQEDSAVYLCASSLGSPGTDTQYFGPGTRLTVL.

The CDR3 DNA reads as TGTGCCTCCGTTCATTCTGGGACAGGGGATGAGCAGTTCTTC. Translating gives CASVHSGTGDEQFF. This rearrangement joins TRBV30 to TRBJ2-1; TRBD1 matches at 10 bases. Germline trimming cut 7 bases from V and 8 bases from J; bases unmatched to any gene: 11. Germline CDR1 and CDR2: GTSNPN and SVGIG (reference sequence). The length of the CDR3 is 14 residues.

The chain recombines TRBV5-6 with TRBJ2-3; a possible D gene is TRBD1 (6 bases). Trimming stripped 0 bases from V and 4 bases from J, with 9 bases between. Germline CDR1 and CDR2: SGHDT and YYEEEE. CDR3 length: 14 amino acids. The CDR3 coding sequence is TGTGCCAGCAGCTTGGGACAGGTCTCAGATACGCAGTATTTT. It translates to CASSLGQVSDTQYF.

The V and J genes are TRBV9 and TRBJ2-5; 14 bases line up with TRBD2. The CDR3 totals 16 residues. J gave up 5 bases and V 4 bases, and 7 bases lay outside the gene matches. CDR1 and CDR2 from the germline V gene are SGDLS and YYNGEE. The DNA of the CDR3 is TGTGCCAGCAGCAGACTAGCGGGAGGGCCATTGGAGACCCAGTACTTC. This translates into CASSRLAGGPLETQYF. Complete variable domain (other parts from reference TRBV9 and TRBJ2-5): DSGVTQTPKHLITATGQRVTLRCSPRSGDLSVYWYQQSLDQGLQFLIQYYNGEERAKGNILERFSAQQFPDLHSELNLSSLELGDSALYFCASSRLAGGPLETQYFGPGTRLLVL.

In its sample, this clone was seen once. This sequence joins TRBV5-6 and TRBJ2-7; no firm D call. This CDR3 comprises 14 residues. CDR1 is SGHDT and CDR2 is YYEEEE in the germline V gene. Trimming removed 0 bases from V and 3 bases from J, with 10 bases in between. The CDR3, as DNA: TGTGCCAGCAGCTTGGGAGGTGATTTCTACGAGCAGTACTTC. Amino acid sequence: CASSLGGDFYEQYF.

A single count supports this clone. The J gene is TRBJ2-2, the V gene TRBV4-3; TRBD2 matches at 10 bases. The junction had 5 bases not matched to a gene; V was cut back by 0 bases and J by 4 bases. CDR1 and CDR2 from the germline V gene are LGHNA and YSLEER. The CDR3 extends over 17 amino acids. CDR3 nucleotides: TGCGCCAGCAGCCAAGACGAACTAGCGGGACTCACCGGGGAGCTGTTTTTT. Its protein is CASSQDELAGLTGELFF.

This chain links TRBV19 with TRBJ1-2; D ambiguous. This CDR3 contains 16 residues. Germline V lookup: CDR1 LNHDA, CDR2 SQIVND (reference sequence). The ends were cut back, 1 base at V and 3 bases at J, with 15 bases in the middle. The CDR3 is CASSIGSARRDYGYTF. CDR3 coding DNA: TGTGCCAGTAGTATAGGGTCAGCCAGGCGGGACTATGGCTACACCTTC.

The rearrangement links TRBV5-1 to TRBJ1-4; TRBD1 agrees at 10 bases. The CDR3 totals 17 residues. Per germline, CDR1 SGHRS and CDR2 YFSETQ. Trimming removed 2 bases from V and 10 bases from J; junction bases left unmatched: 14. The CDR3 sequence is CASSLNAGTGVARKLFF. The CDR3 DNA sequence: TGCGCCAGCAGCTTAAACGCCGGGACAGGGGTTGCCCGAAAACTGTTTTTT.

This clone was seen once. The gene calls are TRBV5-6 and TRBJ2-3; a weak D match, TRBD1 (6 bases). Between the trimmed V and J ends, which lost 5 bases and 5 bases, there was a span of 12 bases. Per germline, CDR1 SGHDT and CDR2 YYEEEE. This CDR3 is built from 13 residues. CDR3 DNA sequence: TGTGCCAGCAGAACCCAGGGGAAAGATACGCAGTATTTT. It encodes CASRTQGKDTQYF.

V gene TRBV7-9 combines with J gene TRBJ1-2, with 11 bases that match TRBD1. From germline, CDR1 is SEHNR and CDR2 FQNEAQ (reference sequence). The CDR3 length is 16 residues. The trim removed 4 bases at V and 7 bases at J, leaving 11 bases unmatched. The chain's CDR3 is CASSSSPGQGEGGYTF. For the CDR3, the DNA is TGTGCCAGCAGCTCGAGCCCGGGACAGGGGGAAGGTGGCTACACCTTC.

The V gene is TRBV7-8, the J gene TRBJ2-2, with D possibly TRBD2 on 7 matching bases. The CDR3 is made up of 14 amino acids. The V and J ends lost 6 bases and 7 bases respectively, with 15 bases between them. Germline values: CDR1 SGHVS, CDR2 FQNEAQ. The CDR3 nucleotides read TGTGCCAGCAGTAGGGAGGGGGAAATCGGGGAGCTGTTTTTT. It yields the protein CASSREGEIGELFF.

This rearrangement joins TRBV7-2 to TRBJ2-5; tentative D call: TRBD2 (7 bases). This CDR3 spans 17 amino acids. The germline V and J ends were trimmed by 0 bases and 6 bases, with 20 bases remaining between them. CDR1 and CDR2 (germline): SGHTA, FQGNSA. The CDR3 protein is CASSLAPSLGRGKTQYF. CDR3 coding DNA: TGTGCCAGCAGCTTAGCCCCCTCCTTGGGGAGGGGGAAGACCCAGTACTTC.

This clone was observed a handful of times. The chain combines TRBV9 with TRBJ2-1; 11 bases are shared with TRBD2. The CDR3 is 16 amino acids. Trimming removed 1 base from V and 4 bases from J; junction bases left unmatched: 4. Germline loops: CDR1 SGDLS, CDR2 YYNGEE. CDR3 in amino acids: CASSVLAGGSYNEQFF. CDR3 in DNA: TGTGCCAGCAGCGTACTAGCGGGAGGTAGTTACAATGAGCAGTTCTTC. Combining the CDR3 with reference TRBV9 and TRBJ2-1 gives the whole variable domain DSGVTQTPKHLITATGQRVTLRCSPRSGDLSVYWYQQSLDQGLQFLIQYYNGEERAKGNILERFSAQQFPDLHSELNLSSLELGDSALYFCASSVLAGGSYNEQFFGPGTRLTVL.

The CDR3: CASSLVPGGRGETQYF. The CDR3 DNA reads TGTGCCAGCAGCTTAGTCCCCGGTGGGAGGGGAGAGACCCAGTACTTC. The chain uses TRBV7-6 and TRBJ2-5; TRBD2 agrees at 7 bases. The V segment lost 1 base and the J segment 4 bases; nucleotides outside the gene matches: 9. This CDR3 comprises 16 residues. CDR1 is SGHVS and CDR2 is FNYEAQ in the germline V gene.

V is TRBV29-1 and J is TRBJ2-5; D is perhaps TRBD2 (6 bases). V lost 6 bases and J 1 base, leaving 15 bases between the germline ends. Germline V gene data show CDR1 as SQVTM and CDR2 as ANQGSEA. This CDR3 spans 14 amino acids. CDR3 protein: CSVPRGGTQETQYF. CDR3 DNA: TGCAGCGTCCCCCGCGGCGGGACCCAAGAGACCCAGTACTTC.

The rearrangement uses TRBV7-8 and TRBJ1-3; 9 bases match TRBD1. The V and J ends lost 3 bases and 0 bases, in that order; junction bases with no gene match: 0. The CDR3 contains 15 residues. Germline V gene data show CDR1 as SGHVS and CDR2 as FQNEAQ. CDR3 DNA sequence: TGTGCCAGCAGCTTGGGACAGGGCTCTGGAAACACCATATATTTT. Its protein product is CASSLGQGSGNTIYF.

This chain connects TRBV9 to TRBJ2-7, with a possible D match to TRBD2 (6 bases). CDR3 length: 13 residues. Germline CDR1 and CDR2: SGDLS and YYNGEE. Trimming took off 4 bases at V and 0 bases at J, with 8 bases between the two ends. The CDR3 region is CASSPGGSYEQYF. In DNA, the CDR3 is TGTGCCAGCAGCCCCGGGGGCTCCTACGAGCAGTACTTC.

The chain employs TRBV10-3 and TRBJ1-1; 7 bases fit TRBD1. This CDR3 contains 14 residues. V gave up 3 bases and J gave up 5 bases; unmatched junction bases: 6. Germline CDR1 is ENHRY and CDR2 is SYGVKD. In DNA form, the CDR3 reads TGTGCCATCAGTGACAGACAGGGAACGACTGAAGCTTTCTTT. Translated, it gives CAISDRQGTTEAFF.

For the CDR3, the DNA is TGTGCCAGCAGCGTAGCTGGGGGGGTTAATGAAAAACTGTTTTTT. Translating gives CASSVAGGVNEKLFF. The chain joins TRBV9 to TRBJ1-4; perhaps TRBD1 as D (5 bases). Germline assignment: CDR1 SGDLS and CDR2 YYNGEE. V was cut by 0 bases and J by 4 bases, with 10 bases left in between. The CDR3 has 15 residues.

This sequence joins TRBV7-2 and TRBJ1-1; unclear D gene. The germline CDR1 and CDR2 sequences are SGHTA and FQGNSA. V was pared by 1 base and J by 0 bases, with 6 bases between. CDR3 length: 14 residues. This chain's CDR3 is CASSLGQMNTEAFF. CDR3 bases: TGTGCCAGCAGCTTAGGGCAGATGAACACTGAAGCTTTCTTT.

A single count supports this clone. The chain couples TRBV7-9 to TRBJ2-3; TRBD2 agrees at 13 bases. The J segment lost 5 bases and the V segment lost 5 bases, leaving 13 bases of the junction unmatched. This CDR3 is 18 amino acids long. CDR1 SEHNR and CDR2 FQNEAQ come from the germline V gene (reference sequence). The CDR3 DNA follows: TGTGCCAGCAGCCCCCCTTCTGGACTAGCGGGAGTGGTAGATACGCAGTATTTT. This sequence encodes CASSPPSGLAGVVDTQYF.

The chain couples TRBV19 to TRBJ1-2; 7 positions agree with TRBD1. The CDR3 is 14 amino acids. V was pared by 6 bases and J by 8 bases, with 12 bases of the junction left unmatched. Germline lookup yields CDR1 LNHDA and CDR2 SQIVND (reference sequence). In DNA form, the CDR3 reads TGTGCCAGTAGGCCGACAGGGAATTCGAACGGCTACACCTTC. This translates into CASRPTGNSNGYTF.

This clone has a single count. The V and J genes are TRBV7-9 and TRBJ2-7; 10 bases match TRBD2. CDR1 and CDR2 from the germline V gene are SEHNR and FQNEAQ (reference sequence). The CDR3 extends over 18 amino acids. V lost 1 base and J lost 3; bases outside the gene matches: 12. As DNA, the CDR3 is TGTGCCAGCAGCTTAGGGCAGGCTAGCGGGAGTAAGTTCTACGAGCAGTACTTC. Its translation is CASSLGQASGSKFYEQYF.